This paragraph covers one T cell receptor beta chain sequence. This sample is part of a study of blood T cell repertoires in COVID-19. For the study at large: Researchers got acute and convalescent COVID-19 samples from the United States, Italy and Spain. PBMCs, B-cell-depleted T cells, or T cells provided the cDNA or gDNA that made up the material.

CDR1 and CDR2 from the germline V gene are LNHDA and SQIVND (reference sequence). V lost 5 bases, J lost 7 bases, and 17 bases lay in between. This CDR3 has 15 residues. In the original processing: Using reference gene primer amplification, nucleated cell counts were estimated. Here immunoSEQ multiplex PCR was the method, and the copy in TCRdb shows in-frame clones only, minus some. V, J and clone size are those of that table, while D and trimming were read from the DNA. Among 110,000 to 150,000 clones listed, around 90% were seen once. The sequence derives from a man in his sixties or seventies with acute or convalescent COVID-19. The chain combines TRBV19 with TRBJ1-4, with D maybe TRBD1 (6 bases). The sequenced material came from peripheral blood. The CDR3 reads CASSDLGQFTEKLFF. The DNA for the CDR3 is TGTGCCAGTAGTGACCTCGGACAGTTCACTGAAAAACTGTTTTTT. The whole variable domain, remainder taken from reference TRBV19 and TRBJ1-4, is DGGITQSPKYLFRKEGQNVTLSCEQNLNHDAMYWYRQDPGQGLRLIYYSQIVNDFQKGDIAEGYSVSREKKESFPLTVTSAQKNPTAFYLCASSDLGQFTEKLFFGSGTQLSVL.